Presented here are 27 T cell receptor beta chains from one specimen sequenced in a study of blood T cells in healthy people across ages (dated by TCRdb to 2014 to 2015). The protocol used for the library was 5' RACE. TCRdb records Illumina HiSeq 2500 as the sequencer. The second PCR ran for roughly 7 to 11 cycles and used a J-beta primer mix along with a sample-barcoded 5' primer. TCRdb took the public reads, trimmed them with fastp at Q25, ran MiXCR for clone calling and kept in-frame beta chains. When rows share a CDR3 protein, they turn into one entry using the most common DNA and genes. The sample data list just under 550,000 distinct CDR3 sequences, and less than 25% of these were observed just once. Of the sample, roughly 9% falls within the top ten clones. These data were also filed under a second study, of T cells of mothers and their children.

Sequencing was carried out using blood. All receptors derive from a boy younger than 18 in good health.

The J gene is TRBJ2-5, the V gene TRBV6-2 or TRBV6-3; 7 bases map to TRBD1. The DNA end is more similar to TRBJ2-1, so the J call may be wrong. The CDR3 loop spans 14 amino acids. Germline V CDR1 and CDR2: MNHEY, SVGEGT. The CDR3 nucleotides read TGTGCCTCAGCCGGGACAGCATCGCGCAATGAGCAGTTCTTC. Protein: CASAGTASRNEQFF.

This clonotype was found a few times. The rearrangement links TRBV12-3 or TRBV12-4 to TRBJ2-3; TRBD1 is a possible D gene (6 bases). V lost 5 bases and J lost 2, with 14 bases in between. The CDR3 has 15 residues. The CDR3 bases are TGTGCCAGCAGTCGGACAGCCTTTCACACAGATACGCAGTATTTT. This encodes CASSRTAFHTDTQYF.

The CDR3 region is CASSLVADERYEQYF. CDR3 in DNA: TGTGCCAGCAGCTTAGTAGCAGATGAGCGTTACGAGCAGTACTTC. J is TRBJ2-7 and V is TRBV7-2; the D is unclear. The CDR3 has 15 amino acids. Germline lookup yields CDR1 SGHTA and CDR2 FQGNSA. With 1 base removed from V and 4 bases from J, the gap between germline ends came to 14 bases. Full variable domain (rest looked up from reference TRBV7-2 and TRBJ2-7): GAGVSQSPSNKVTEKGKDVELRCDPISGHTALYWYRQSLGQGLEFLIYFQGNSAPDKSGLPSDRFSAERTGGSVSTLTIQRTQQEDSAVYLCASSLVADERYEQYFGPGTRLTVT.

Only a few counts were recorded for this clonotype. The chain links TRBV20-1 to TRBJ2-1, with D perhaps TRBD2 (6 bases). Germline V gene lookup returns CDR1 DFQATT and CDR2 SNEGSKA (reference sequence). The V end was cut by 3 bases, the J end by 0 bases, with 12 bases between. The CDR3 is 15 amino acids. CDR3 in DNA: TGCAGTGCTAGTCTAGCCGGGAGCTCCTACAATGAGCAGTTCTTC. Translating it yields CSASLAGSSYNEQFF.

This clonotype was found many times. The chain recombines TRBV28 with TRBJ2-7; a possible D gene is TRBD1 (5 bases). The germline CDR1 and CDR2 sequences are MDHEN and SYDVKM. The CDR3 extends over 11 amino acids. Trimming removed 7 bases from V and 6 bases from J, with 10 bases in between. This CDR3 is CASTTQGEQYF. Here the CDR3 DNA reads TGTGCCAGCACCACCCAGGGCGAGCAGTACTTC.

This clonotype was counted between two and nine times. The chain combines TRBV6-5 with TRBJ2-5; D remains unclear. The CDR3 runs to 12 residues. Germline-derived CDR1 and CDR2 are MNHEY and SVGAGI. With 2 bases removed from V and 11 bases from J, the gap between germline ends came to 12 bases. CDR3 amino acids: CASSYHTGEQYF. In DNA form, the CDR3 reads TGTGCCAGCAGTTACCATACTGGTGAGCAGTACTTC.

This chain joins TRBV7-2 and TRBJ2-3; D is possibly TRBD2 (5 bases). CDR1 is SGHTA and CDR2 is FQGNSA in the germline V gene. The CDR3 extends over 16 amino acids. Trimming pared 4 bases from V and 2 bases from J, leaving 16 bases between. Here the CDR3 reads CASSSPLVTLTDTQYF. For the CDR3, the DNA is TGTGCCAGCAGCTCCCCACTAGTCACCCTCACAGATACGCAGTATTTT.

The V and J genes are TRBV9 and TRBJ2-1; D assignment may be TRBD1 or TRBD2 (5 bases each). Trimming took 0 bases from V and 2 from J, leaving 18 bases between them. From germline, CDR1 is SGDLS and CDR2 YYNGEE. CDR3 length: 18 amino acids. The CDR3 loop is CASSVVVGSGSAYNEQFF. The CDR3 nucleotides are TGTGCCAGCAGCGTAGTCGTGGGGTCAGGGAGCGCCTACAATGAGCAGTTCTTC.

The table lists this clonotype with a few counts. J is TRBJ2-7 and V is TRBV3-1; the D gene is possibly TRBD2 (6 bases). V was pared by 1 base and J by 1 base, with 14 bases between. The germline gives CDR1 LGHDT, CDR2 YNNKEL (reference sequence). The CDR3 loop spans 16 amino acids. CDR3 in amino acids: CASSQVGDSSSYEQYF. CDR3 DNA sequence: TGTGCCAGCAGCCAAGTAGGGGACTCCAGTTCCTACGAGCAGTACTTC.

This clonotype has a single count. This sequence joins TRBV29-1 and TRBJ1-2, with D perhaps matching TRBD1 (5 bases). The CDR3 covers 15 residues. Germline V gene data show CDR1 as SQVTM and CDR2 as ANQGSEA. Trimming stripped 1 base from V and 4 bases from J, with 16 bases between. The CDR3 DNA follows: TGCAGCGTTGAAGCCCAACCCCCGACAGTCTATGGCTACACCTTC. Translating it yields CSVEAQPPTVYGYTF.

In this sample, this clonotype turned up a few times. V usage is TRBV9 and J usage is TRBJ2-2; 7 bases agree with TRBD1. After removal of 3 bases from V and 4 bases from J, the junction contained 6 bases not matched to a gene. Germline-derived CDR1 and CDR2 are SGDLS and YYNGEE. The CDR3 has 15 amino acids. The CDR3 reads CASSESTGTTGELFF. CDR3 DNA sequence: TGTGCCAGCAGCGAGTCGACAGGGACCACCGGGGAGCTGTTTTTT.

The genes are TRBV7-9 and TRBJ2-5; tentatively, D is TRBD2 (6 bases). The J call may be incorrect, as the DNA end agrees better with TRBJ2-1. CDR1 and CDR2 (germline): SEHNR, FQNEAQ (reference sequence). This CDR3 comprises 14 residues. For the CDR3, the DNA is TGTGCCAGCAGCCCCGCCCCCCTAGCGCTAGAGCAGTTCTTC. Protein product: CASSPAPLALEQFF.

This chain joins TRBV5-8 and TRBJ2-5; TRBD1 or TRBD2 may be the D gene (6 bases each). The DNA end favors TRBJ2-1, so the J call may be wrong. CDR3 length: 15 residues. Germline assignment: CDR1 SGHTS and CDR2 YDEGEE. CDR3: CASILRGAPYHEQFF. In DNA form, the CDR3 reads TGTGCCAGCATCCTGAGGGGGGCCCCATACCATGAGCAGTTCTTC.

This chain links TRBV20-1 with TRBJ2-7, with TRBD1 identical over 7 bases. The germline V gene has CDR1 DFQATT and CDR2 SNEGSKA (reference sequence). V was pared by 5 bases and J by 0 bases, with 4 bases of the junction left unmatched. The CDR3 runs to 13 residues. In DNA, the CDR3 is TGCAGTGCTCAAGGGGACAGCTCCTACGAGCAGTACTTC. Translation gives CSAQGDSSYEQYF.

The genes are TRBV7-2 and TRBJ2-1; 8 bases agree with TRBD2. The CDR3 sequence is 13 residues long. V was pared by 6 bases and J by 6 bases, with 4 bases of the junction left unmatched. Per germline, CDR1 SGHTA and CDR2 FQGNSA. The DNA of the CDR3 is TGTGCCAGCAGGTGGACTAGCCGCAATGAGCAGTTCTTC. It encodes CASRWTSRNEQFF.

The chain employs TRBV4-1 and TRBJ2-7; 10 nucleotides match TRBD1. The CDR3 has 16 amino acids. Per the germline V gene, CDR1 is MGHRA and CDR2 is YSYEKL. V dropped 5 bases and J dropped 4; count of bases not matched to a gene: 11. DNA for the CDR3: TGCGCCAGCAGCTTAGGACAGGGGGGTCGCTTATACGAGCAGTACTTC. It codes for CASSLGQGGRLYEQYF.

A few counts support this clonotype. This chain links TRBV20-1 with TRBJ2-5; TRBD1 might be the D (5 bases). The tail of the sequence fits TRBJ2-7 better, so the J call may be wrong. The germline gives CDR1 DFQATT, CDR2 SNEGSKA (reference sequence). The CDR3 loop spans 14 amino acids. CDR3 bases: TGCAGTGCTAGAGATCAGGCAGGGCCCTACGAGCAGTACTTC. Its translation: CSARDQAGPYEQYF.

A few counts support this clonotype. The CDR3 loop is CASSSNRVAVGPNEKLFF. In DNA form, the CDR3 reads TGTGCCAGCAGTTCAAACAGGGTGGCCGTAGGTCCTAATGAAAAACTGTTTTTT. The chain combines TRBV28 with TRBJ1-4; possible D gene TRBD1, 6 bases. Trimming shortened V by 4 bases and J by 3 bases, and 21 bases separated the two germline ends. This CDR3 has 18 amino acids. Germline assignment: CDR1 MDHEN and CDR2 SYDVKM.

Only a few counts were recorded for this clonotype. CDR3 in amino acids: CSARDGQDNQPQHF. CDR3 in DNA: TGCAGTGCTAGAGATGGACAGGACAATCAGCCCCAGCATTTT. This sequence joins TRBV20-1 and TRBJ1-5; 7 positions match TRBD1. CDR3 length: 14 residues. CDR1 and CDR2 from the germline V gene are DFQATT and SNEGSKA (reference sequence). The V segment lost 0 bases and the J segment 3 bases; nucleotides outside the gene matches: 2.

This clonotype was detected only a few times. The V and J genes are TRBV18 and TRBJ2-1; D unclear. This CDR3 has 15 amino acids. The germline gives CDR1 KGHSH, CDR2 LQKENI. V lost 2 bases to trimming and J lost 5 bases, with 13 bases between them. The DNA of the CDR3 is TGTGCCAGCTCACCAACCCCGGGCCAGGACAATGAGCAGTTCTTC. Translated, it gives CASSPTPGQDNEQFF.

This clonotype was seen only a few times. The CDR3 reads CASSKTYRDRRYDEQFF. The CDR3 DNA is TGTGCCAGCAGCAAAACATACCGGGACAGAAGATACGATGAGCAGTTCTTC. The chain is built from TRBV14 and TRBJ2-1, with 7 bases that match TRBD1. The germline V gene has CDR1 SGHDN and CDR2 FVKESK. The CDR3 is 17 amino acids. The trim removed 5 bases at V and 8 bases at J, leaving 18 bases unmatched.

This clonotype was seen a handful of times. The rearrangement uses TRBV28 and TRBJ2-1; tentatively, D is TRBD2 (7 bases). Trimming cost V 1 base and J 2 bases, with 30 bases left between them. This CDR3 contains 22 residues. The V gene's germline CDR1 is MDHEN and CDR2 SYDVKM. In DNA form, the CDR3 reads TGTGCCAGCAGTTTATCCGGGGGCCCGATCACCCGTCCGGGACTAACCTACAATGAGCAGTTCTTC. Residues: CASSLSGGPITRPGLTYNEQFF.

This chain connects TRBV29-1 to TRBJ2-3; D unclear. The CDR3 is made up of 12 amino acids. V gave up 7 bases and J gave up 0 bases, with 8 bases separating them. From germline, CDR1 is SQVTM and CDR2 ANQGSEA. DNA of the CDR3: TGCAGCGCCGCACGCAGCACAGATACGCAGTATTTT. Encoded protein: CSAARSTDTQYF.

This rearrangement joins TRBV6-5 to TRBJ1-2; D might be TRBD1 (6 bases). The germline gives CDR1 MNHEY, CDR2 SVGAGI. This CDR3 contains 14 residues. V shed 2 bases and J shed 4 bases, with 11 bases lying between them. The CDR3 nucleotides read TGTGCCAGCAGTTACCAGGACAGAATCTATGGCTACACCTTC. This gives the protein CASSYQDRIYGYTF.

This clonotype was observed a handful of times. The chain employs TRBV9 and TRBJ2-5, with 12 bases matching TRBD2. V lost 3 bases and J lost 2; bases outside the gene matches: 5. The CDR3 has 16 amino acids. CDR1 is SGDLS and CDR2 is YYNGEE in the germline V gene. DNA of the CDR3: TGTGCCAGCAGCGGGGGACTAGCGGGCGGACAAGAGACCCAGTACTTC. As protein: CASSGGLAGGQETQYF.

The gene calls are TRBV29-1 and TRBJ2-6; 9 nucleotides match TRBD1. This CDR3 comprises 19 residues. CDR1 is SQVTM and CDR2 is ANQGSEA in the germline V gene. V lost 0 bases, J lost 4 bases, and 13 bases stayed unmatched. CDR3 nucleotides: TGCAGCGTTGAAGATCTTGGGGACAGGGTTTCCCCCGGGGCCAACGTCCTGACTTTC. Residues: CSVEDLGDRVSPGANVLTF.

The genes are TRBV12-3 or TRBV12-4 and TRBJ2-2; 9 bases match TRBD1. This CDR3 is built from 17 residues. With 1 base clipped from V and 4 bases from J, the junction kept 7 bases outside the gene matches. CDR3 coding DNA: TGTGCCAGCAGTTTAGACCGGGGACAGGGAGGCACCGGGGAGCTGTTTTTT. Translated, it gives CASSLDRGQGGTGELFF.